This entry describes one TCR beta chain. Germline assignment: CDR1 MGHRA and CDR2 YSYEKL. The CDR3 contains 13 residues. V lost 3 bases, J lost 6 bases, and 11 bases lay in between. The record originates from a study of blood T cell repertoires in COVID-19. About the study: Some COVID-19 samples were acute and others convalescent; all came from the United States, Italy and Spain. The analysed material was cDNA or gDNA that came from T cells, B-cell-depleted T cells, or PBMCs.

In the authors' workflow: The assay estimated nucleated cells by amplifying reference gene primers. Generated by immunoSEQ multiplex PCR, the TCRdb table keeps only in-frame clones and is missing some. The DNA was the basis for D and trimming; V, J and clone size are from that table. The sample records 200,000 to 300,000 clones, 90% being singletons. This sequence joins TRBV4-1 and TRBJ1-2; D is unresolved. Sequenced input: peripheral blood. This clonotype originated in a middle-aged woman with acute or convalescent COVID-19. The CDR3 DNA reads TGCGCCAGCAGCCACCCACAGCATAATGGCTACACCTTC. Translation: CASSHPQHNGYTF.